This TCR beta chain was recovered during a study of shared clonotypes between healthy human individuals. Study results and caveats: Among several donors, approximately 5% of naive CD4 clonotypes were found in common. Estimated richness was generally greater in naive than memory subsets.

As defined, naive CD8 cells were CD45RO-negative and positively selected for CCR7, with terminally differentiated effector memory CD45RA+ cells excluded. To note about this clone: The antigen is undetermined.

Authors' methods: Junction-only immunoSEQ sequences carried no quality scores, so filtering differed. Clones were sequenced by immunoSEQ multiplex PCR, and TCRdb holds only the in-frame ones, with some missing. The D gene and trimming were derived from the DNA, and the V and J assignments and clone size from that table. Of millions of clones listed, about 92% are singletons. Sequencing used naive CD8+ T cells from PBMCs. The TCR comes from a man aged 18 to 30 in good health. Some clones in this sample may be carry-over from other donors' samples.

The CDR3 spells CASSEDWNYEQYF. The CDR3, as DNA: TGTGCCAGCAGTGAAGACTGGAACTACGAGCAGTACTTC. The chain is built from TRBV6-1 and TRBJ2-7; unclear D gene. Germline CDR1 is MNHNS and CDR2 is SASEGT. The CDR3 totals 13 residues. Trimming removed 1 base at V and 3 bases at J, with 7 bases between.